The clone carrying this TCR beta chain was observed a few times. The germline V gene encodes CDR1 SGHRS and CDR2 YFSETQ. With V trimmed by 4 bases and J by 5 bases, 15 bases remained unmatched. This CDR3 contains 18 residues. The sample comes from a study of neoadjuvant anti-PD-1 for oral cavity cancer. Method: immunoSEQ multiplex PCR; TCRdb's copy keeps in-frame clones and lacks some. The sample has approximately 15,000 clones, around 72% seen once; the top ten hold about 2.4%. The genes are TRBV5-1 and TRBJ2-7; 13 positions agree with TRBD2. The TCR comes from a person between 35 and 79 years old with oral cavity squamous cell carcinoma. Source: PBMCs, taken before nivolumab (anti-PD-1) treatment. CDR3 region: CASSSQPGTSGATDEQYF. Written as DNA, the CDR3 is TGCGCCAGCAGCAGTCAACCCGGGACTAGCGGGGCGACCGACGAGCAGTACTTC. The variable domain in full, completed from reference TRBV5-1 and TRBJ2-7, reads KAGVTQTPRYLIKTRGQQVTLSCSPISGHRSVSWYQQTPGQGLQFLFEYFSETQRNKGNFPGRFSGRQFSNSRSEMNVSTLELGDSALYLCASSSQPGTSGATDEQYFGPGTRLTVT.